Listed here is a single T cell receptor beta chain. The PCR used 60 Vbeta and 13 Jbeta primers. The data were produced by immunoSEQ multiplex PCR, yet TCRdb's version contains in-frame clones alone and is incomplete. The repertoire consists of about 79,000 clones, with 74% occurring once and the leading ten covering about 9.1%. This CDR3 is built from 15 residues. Germline CDR1 is SGHTA and CDR2 is FQGTGA. V trimming: 5 bases; J trimming: 5 bases; junction bases outside the gene matches: 11. These data originate in a study of cytomegalovirus exposure and HLA in healthy donors. Sequencing was done on a sample of PBMCs. The origin of this receptor is a man between 40 and 49 years old in good health and CMV-seropositive. This chain connects TRBV7-3 to TRBJ2-5; 7 positions match TRBD2. As DNA, the CDR3 is TGTGCCAGCAGCCACAACGGGGGAGGGCGGGAGACCCAGTACTTC. It encodes CASSHNGGGRETQYF.